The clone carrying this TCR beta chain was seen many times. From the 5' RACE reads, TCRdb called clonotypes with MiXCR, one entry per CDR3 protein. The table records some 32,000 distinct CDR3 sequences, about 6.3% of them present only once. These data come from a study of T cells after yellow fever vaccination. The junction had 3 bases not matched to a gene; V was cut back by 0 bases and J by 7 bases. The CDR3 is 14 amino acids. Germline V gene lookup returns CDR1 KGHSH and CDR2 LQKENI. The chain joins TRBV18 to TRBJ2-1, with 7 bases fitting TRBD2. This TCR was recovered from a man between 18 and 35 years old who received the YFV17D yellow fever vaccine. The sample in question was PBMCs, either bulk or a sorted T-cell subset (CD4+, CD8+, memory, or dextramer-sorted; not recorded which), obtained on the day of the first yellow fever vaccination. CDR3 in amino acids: CASSPPRGVNEQFF. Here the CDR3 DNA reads TGTGCCAGCTCACCACCCCGGGGGGTGAATGAGCAGTTCTTC.